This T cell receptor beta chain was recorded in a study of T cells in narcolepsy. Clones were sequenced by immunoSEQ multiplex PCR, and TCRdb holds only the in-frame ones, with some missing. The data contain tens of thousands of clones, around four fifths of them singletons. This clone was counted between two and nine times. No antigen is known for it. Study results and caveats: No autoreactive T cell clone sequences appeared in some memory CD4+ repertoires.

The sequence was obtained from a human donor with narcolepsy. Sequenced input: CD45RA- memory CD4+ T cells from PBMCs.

CDR3 loop: CASSVRWEAYEQYF. The DNA for the CDR3 is TGTGCCAGCAGCGTAAGGTGGGAGGCCTACGAGCAGTACTTC. V and J are TRBV9 and TRBJ2-7; TRBD2 is a possible D gene (6 bases). Germline V lookup: CDR1 SGDLS, CDR2 YYNGEE. The CDR3 runs to 14 residues. V lost 1 base to trimming and J lost 2 bases, with 10 bases between them.